The subject of this entry is one TCR beta chain. Assay used: immunoSEQ multiplex PCR; TCRdb lists only in-frame clones, some missing. The sample lists 37,000 or so clones, roughly 90% occurring once. The sample belongs to a study of blood T cell repertoires in COVID-19. At the level of the study: COVID-19 samples, acute and convalescent, were from the United States, Italy and Spain. Sources were T cells, B-cell-depleted T cells, or PBMCs; the material itself was cDNA or gDNA.

CDR3 length: 13 amino acids. Germline V CDR1 and CDR2: ENHRY, SYGVKD. V was pared by 6 bases and J by 3 bases, with 4 bases of the junction left unmatched. The chain couples TRBV10-3 to TRBJ1-2; 7 bases agree with TRBD1. The material sequenced was peripheral blood. The sequence came from a man between 60 and 75 years old with active COVID-19. Here the CDR3 DNA reads TGTGCCATCAGCGAAGGGACAGACTATGGCTACACCTTC. Its translation is CAISEGTDYGYTF.